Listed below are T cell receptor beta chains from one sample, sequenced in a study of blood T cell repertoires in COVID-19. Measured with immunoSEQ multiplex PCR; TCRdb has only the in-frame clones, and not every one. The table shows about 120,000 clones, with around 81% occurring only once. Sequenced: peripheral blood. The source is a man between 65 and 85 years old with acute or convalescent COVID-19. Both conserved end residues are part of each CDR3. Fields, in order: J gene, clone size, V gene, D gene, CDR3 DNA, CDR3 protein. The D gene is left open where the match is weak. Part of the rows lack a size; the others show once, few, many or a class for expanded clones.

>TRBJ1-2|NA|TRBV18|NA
TGTGCCAGCTCACCACCTACAGGAACCTATGGCTACACCTTC
CASSPPTGTYGYTF
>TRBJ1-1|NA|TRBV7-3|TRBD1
TGTGCCAGCAGCTCCGACAGGGCTTCAGAAGCTTTCTTT
CASSSDRASEAFF
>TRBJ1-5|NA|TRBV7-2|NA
TGTGCCAGCAACCGGGACACTAATCAGCCCCAGCATTTT
CASNRDTNQPQHF
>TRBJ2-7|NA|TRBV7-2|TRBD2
TGTGCCAGCAGCTTAAGGGCGGGGGGGCCCTACGAGCAGTACTTC
CASSLRAGGPYEQYF
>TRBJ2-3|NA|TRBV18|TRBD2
TGTGCCAGCTCACTTCAACTAGCGGGGGGCATAACTCAAAGCACAGATACGCAGTATTTT
CASSLQLAGGITQSTDTQYF
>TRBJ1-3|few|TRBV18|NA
TGTGCCAGCTCACACGAACAGGGAAACACCATATATTTT
CASSHEQGNTIYF
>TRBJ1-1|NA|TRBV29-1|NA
TGCAGCGTAATCAGGATCCGGAACACTGAAGCTTTCTTT
CSVIRIRNTEAFF
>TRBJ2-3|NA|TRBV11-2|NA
TGTGCCAGCAGCTTTGGGAGGACTTCTACGCAGTATTTT
CASSFGRTSTQYF
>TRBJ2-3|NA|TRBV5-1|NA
TGCGCCAGCAGCTTGGCGAGTAGCACAGATACGCAGTATTTT
CASSLASSTDTQYF
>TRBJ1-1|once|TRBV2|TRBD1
TGTGCCAGCAGGCCCGGGACAGGGGGACTGACCCACTTGAACACTGAAGCTTTCTTT
CASRPGTGGLTHLNTEAFF
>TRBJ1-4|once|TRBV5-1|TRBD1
TGCGCCAGCAGCCCACTCTGGGACAGCCTTAATGAAAAACTGTTTTTT
CASSPLWDSLNEKLFF
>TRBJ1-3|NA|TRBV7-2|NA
TGTGCCAGCAGCTTAGGGGGAGCTGGAAACACCATATATTTT
CASSLGGAGNTIYF
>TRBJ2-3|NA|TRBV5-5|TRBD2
TGTGCCAGCAGCCCCTTAGCGGGGGGGCCCCCGGGAGATACGCAGTATTTT
CASSPLAGGPPGDTQYF
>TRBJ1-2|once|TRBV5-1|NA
TGCGCCAGCAGCTTCGGACGGGAAACTAACTATGGCTACACCTTC
CASSFGRETNYGYTF
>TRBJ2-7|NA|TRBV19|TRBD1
TGTGCCACCCACTCGGCAGGGGGTTACGAGCAGTACTTC
CATHSAGGYEQYF
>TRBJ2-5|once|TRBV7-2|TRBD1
TGTGCCAGCAGCTTATTAGGACAGGGGGGAGAGACCCAGTACTTC
CASSLLGQGGETQYF
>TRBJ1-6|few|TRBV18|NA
TGTGCCAGCTCACCGAGGGAGTCCTCTAATTCACCCCTCCACTTT
CASSPRESSNSPLHF
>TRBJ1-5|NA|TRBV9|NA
TGTGCCAGCAGCCGGGGGGGATTTCAGCCCCAGCATTTT
CASSRGGFQPQHF
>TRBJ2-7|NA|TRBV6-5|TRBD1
TGTGCCAGCAGCGGTGGGACAGACCAAGTACGCGAGCAGTACTTC
CASSGGTDQVREQYF
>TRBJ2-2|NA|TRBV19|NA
TGTGCCAGTAGCGAACAGGGGAACACCGGGGAGCTGTTTTTT
CASSEQGNTGELFF
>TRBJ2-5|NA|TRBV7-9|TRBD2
TGTGCCAGCACCCTCGGGGGGGCTCGTGAGACCCAGTACTTC
CASTLGGARETQYF
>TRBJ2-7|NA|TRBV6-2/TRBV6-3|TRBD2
TGTGCCAGCAGTTACGGGGGGACTAGCGGGGCCTACGAGCAGTACTTC
CASSYGGTSGAYEQYF
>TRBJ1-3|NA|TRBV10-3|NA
TGTGCCATCAGTGAGCTGACAGGAAACACCATATATTTT
CAISELTGNTIYF
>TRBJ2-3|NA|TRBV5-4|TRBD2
TGTGCCAGCAGCACCCAAGACTCTAGCGGGGCCAGCACAGATACGCAGTATTTT
CASSTQDSSGASTDTQYF
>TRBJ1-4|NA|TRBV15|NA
TGTGCCACCAGCGGAGATCTGGGGAGGGCTAATGAAAAACTGTTTTTT
CATSGDLGRANEKLFF
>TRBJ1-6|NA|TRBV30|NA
TGTGCCTGGAGGACCGCGGGGGGGGCCTTTTATTCACCCCTCCACTTT
CAWRTAGGAFYSPLHF